This T cell receptor (beta chain) came from a study of cytomegalovirus exposure and HLA in healthy donors. TCRdb's table, derived via immunoSEQ multiplex PCR, lists solely in-frame clones and lacks some. The profile shows 130,000 or so clones, just under 90% of them singletons. V trimming: 5 bases; J trimming: 3 bases; junction bases outside the gene matches: 6. The CDR3 sequence is 15 residues long. Germline V CDR1 and CDR2: MNHNY, SVGAGI (reference sequence). Sequencing was performed on PBMCs. This chain uses TRBV6-6 with TRBJ2-3; the match to TRBD2 covers 9 bases. This TCR came from a man aged 30 to 39 in good health and CMV-seronegative. Here the CDR3 DNA reads TGTGCCAGCAGTCCTGCGGGGGGGAGAACAGATACGCAGTATTTT. It encodes CASSPAGGRTDTQYF.